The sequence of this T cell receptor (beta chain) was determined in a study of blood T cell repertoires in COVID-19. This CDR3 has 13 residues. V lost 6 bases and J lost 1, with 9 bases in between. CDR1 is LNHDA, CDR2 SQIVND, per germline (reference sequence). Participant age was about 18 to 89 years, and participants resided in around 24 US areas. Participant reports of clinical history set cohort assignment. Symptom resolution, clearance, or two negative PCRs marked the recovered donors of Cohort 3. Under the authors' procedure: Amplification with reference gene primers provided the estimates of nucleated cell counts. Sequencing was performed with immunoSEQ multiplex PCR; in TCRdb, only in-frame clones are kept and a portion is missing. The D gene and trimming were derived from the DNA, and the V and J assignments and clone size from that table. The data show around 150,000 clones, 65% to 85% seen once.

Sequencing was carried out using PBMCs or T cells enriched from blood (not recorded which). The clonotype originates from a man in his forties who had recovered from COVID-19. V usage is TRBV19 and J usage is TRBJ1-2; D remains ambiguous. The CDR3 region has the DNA TGTGCCAGTAGGCGTACAGTTAACTATGGCTACACCTTC. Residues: CASRRTVNYGYTF.